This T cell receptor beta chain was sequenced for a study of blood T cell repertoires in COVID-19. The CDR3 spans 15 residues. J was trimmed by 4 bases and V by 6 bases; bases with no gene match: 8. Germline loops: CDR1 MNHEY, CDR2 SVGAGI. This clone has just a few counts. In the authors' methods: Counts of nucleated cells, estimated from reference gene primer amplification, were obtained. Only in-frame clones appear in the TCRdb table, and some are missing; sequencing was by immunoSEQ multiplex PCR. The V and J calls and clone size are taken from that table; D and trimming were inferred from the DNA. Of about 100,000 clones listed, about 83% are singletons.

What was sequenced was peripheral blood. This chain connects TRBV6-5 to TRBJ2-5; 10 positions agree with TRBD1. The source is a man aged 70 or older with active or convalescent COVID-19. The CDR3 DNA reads TGTGCCAGCAGCAGGACAGGGGGTTGGGGAGAGACCCAGTACTTC. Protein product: CASSRTGGWGETQYF.